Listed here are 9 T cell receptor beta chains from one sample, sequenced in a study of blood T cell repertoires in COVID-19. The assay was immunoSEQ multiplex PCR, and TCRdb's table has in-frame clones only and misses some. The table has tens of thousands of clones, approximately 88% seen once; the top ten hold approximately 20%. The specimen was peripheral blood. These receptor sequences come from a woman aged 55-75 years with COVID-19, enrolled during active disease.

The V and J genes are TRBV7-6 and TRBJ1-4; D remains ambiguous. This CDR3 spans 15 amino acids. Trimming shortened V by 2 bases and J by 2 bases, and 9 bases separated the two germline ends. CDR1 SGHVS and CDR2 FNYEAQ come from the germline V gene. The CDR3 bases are TGTGCCAGCAGCTTATTAGTCCGGACTAATGAAAAACTGTTTTTT. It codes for CASSLLVRTNEKLFF.

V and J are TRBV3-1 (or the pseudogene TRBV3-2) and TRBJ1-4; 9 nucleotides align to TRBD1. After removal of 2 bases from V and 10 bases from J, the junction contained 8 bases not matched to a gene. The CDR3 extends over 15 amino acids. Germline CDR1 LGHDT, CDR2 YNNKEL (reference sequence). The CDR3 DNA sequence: TGTGCCAGCAGCCAACCGGGACAGGGCTTGAGAAAACTGTTTTTT. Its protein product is CASSQPGQGLRKLFF.

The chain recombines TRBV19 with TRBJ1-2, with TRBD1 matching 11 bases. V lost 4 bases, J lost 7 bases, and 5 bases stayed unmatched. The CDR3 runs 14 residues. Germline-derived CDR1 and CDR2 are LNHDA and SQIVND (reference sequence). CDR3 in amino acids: CASSTGQGAGGYTF. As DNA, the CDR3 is TGTGCCAGTAGTACCGGACAGGGGGCCGGTGGCTACACCTTC.

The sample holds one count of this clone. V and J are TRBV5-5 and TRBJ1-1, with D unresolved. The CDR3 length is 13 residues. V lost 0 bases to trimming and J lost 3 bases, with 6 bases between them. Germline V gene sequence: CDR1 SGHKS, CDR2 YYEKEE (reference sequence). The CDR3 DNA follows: TGTGCCAGCAGCTTGGCTCCGGACACTGAAGCTTTCTTT. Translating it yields CASSLAPDTEAFF.

The CDR3 sequence: CASSAVRDYQETQYF. In DNA form, the CDR3 reads TGTGCCAGCAGCGCCGTAAGGGACTACCAAGAGACCCAGTACTTC. The genes are TRBV5-5 and TRBJ2-5; a weak D match, TRBD2 (6 bases). CDR1 and CDR2 (germline): SGHKS, YYEKEE (reference sequence). This CDR3 is 15 amino acids long. Trimming took 4 bases from V and 0 from J, leaving 13 bases between them. The full variable domain, completed using reference TRBV5-5 and TRBJ2-5, is DAGVTQSPTHLIKTRGQQVTLRCSPISGHKSVSWYQQVLGQGPQFIFQYYEKEERGRGNFPDRFSARQFPNYSSELNVNALLLGDSALYLCASSAVRDYQETQYFGPGTRLLVL.

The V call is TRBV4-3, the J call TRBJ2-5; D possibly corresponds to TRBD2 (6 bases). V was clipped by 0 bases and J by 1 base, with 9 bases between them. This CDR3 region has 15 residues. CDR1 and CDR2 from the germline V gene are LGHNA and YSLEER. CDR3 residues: CASSQDGGRQETQYF. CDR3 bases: TGCGCCAGCAGCCAAGACGGGGGACGCCAAGAGACCCAGTACTTC.

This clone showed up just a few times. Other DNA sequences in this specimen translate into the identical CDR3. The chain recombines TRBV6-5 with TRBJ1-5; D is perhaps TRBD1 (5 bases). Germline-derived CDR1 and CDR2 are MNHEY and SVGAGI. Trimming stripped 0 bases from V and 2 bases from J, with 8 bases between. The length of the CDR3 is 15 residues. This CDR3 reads CASSYSSRGNQPQHF. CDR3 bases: TGTGCCAGCAGTTACTCTTCCAGGGGCAATCAGCCCCAGCATTTT.

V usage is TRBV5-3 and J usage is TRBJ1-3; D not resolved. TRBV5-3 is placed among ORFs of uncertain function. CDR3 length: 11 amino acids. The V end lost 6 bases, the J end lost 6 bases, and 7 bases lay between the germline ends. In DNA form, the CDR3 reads TGTGCCAGAACCAAGCCAAACACCATATATTTT. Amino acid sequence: CARTKPNTIYF.

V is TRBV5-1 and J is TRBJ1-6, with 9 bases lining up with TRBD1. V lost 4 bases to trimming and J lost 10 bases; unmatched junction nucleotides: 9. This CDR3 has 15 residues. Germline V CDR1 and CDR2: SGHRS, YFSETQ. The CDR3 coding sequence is TGCGCCAGCAGCCAAAACCGGGACAGGGACTCACCCCTCCACTTT. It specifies CASSQNRDRDSPLHF.